This T cell receptor (beta chain) was sequenced for a study of CXCR3-negative and CXCR3-positive naive CD8 T cells. Study results and limitations: Between one naive subset and the other, surface CD5 was comparable, and TCR strength was inferred from TRB CDR3 properties. When CXCR3-positive naive cells were set against CXCR3-negative naive cells, the former had more hydrophobic TRB CDR3s. Relative to memory CD8+ cells, whose diversity was much lower, both naive subsets had comparably high diversity.

The method, 5' RACE with UMI labels, was used to prepare the TRB cDNA libraries. TCRdb derives one entry per CDR3 protein from the 5' RACE reads, leaving out DNA. The sample table sets out roughly 55,000 distinct CDR3 sequences. Remarks on this clonotype: Its antigen remains unidentified.

Identification of naive CD8+ T cells rested on CD45RO-CCR7+CD27+CD95- status. The sequenced sample consisted of naive CXCR3+ CD8+ T cells from blood. The subset: CD45RO-CCR7+CD27+CD95- naive CD8+ T cells expressing CXCR3 (TNR3+). The sequence was obtained from a human donor in good health. Some clones in this sample may be carry-over from other donors' samples.

The CDR3 is CASSLIWDGGELFF. This rearrangement joins TRBV7-3 to TRBJ2-2. Germline loops: CDR1 SGHTA, CDR2 FQGTGA. This CDR3 has 14 amino acids.